Included here is one T cell receptor beta chain sequence, with context. Russia was home to the donors, healthy Caucasian individuals aged about 6 to 90. The data were obtained in a study of blood T cells in healthy people across ages. As for the study in general: T cells yielded about one barcoded beta molecule per two cells through template switching.

A second 7 to 11 cycle PCR used barcoded and J-beta primers. Researchers report that a template-switch adaptor with 12 random nucleotides tagged each cDNA molecule. TCRdb analysed the 5' RACE reads with MiXCR anew, one entry per CDR3 protein. The table lists fewer than 900,000 distinct CDR3 sequences, 43% of them singletons. The sequencing sample was made of blood. This clonotype was sampled from a woman in her fifties or sixties in good health.

The CDR3 DNA follows: TGCAGCGTTGACTTGAGGGCCAACGTCGATGAGCAGTTCTTC. Encoded protein: CSVDLRANVDEQFF. This chain joins TRBV29-1 and TRBJ2-1; a possible D gene is TRBD2 (5 bases). Trimming pared 3 bases from V and 8 bases from J, leaving 17 bases between. The CDR3 loop spans 14 amino acids. Germline V gene sequence: CDR1 SQVTM, CDR2 ANQGSEA.